Listed here are 10 T cell receptor beta chains from one sample, sequenced in a study of T cell repertoires in cytomegalovirus infection (dated by TCRdb to between 2017 and 2020). The data were produced on an Illumina HiSeq 1500. TCRdb passed the public sequencing reads through fastp at Q25 and MiXCR, retaining productive beta sequences. Each record represents a unique CDR3 protein, reported with the most common genes and DNA among its rows. This sample has about 140,000 distinct CDR3 sequences in its table, and about 6.5% of those were observed once. The ten largest account for roughly 18% of the sample. Input material: PBMCs. The receptors stem from a human donor in good health (CMV status not recorded). Some clones in this sample may be carry-over from other donors' samples.

This clonotype has ten or more counts. The J gene is TRBJ2-1, the V gene TRBV11-2; 10 bases are shared with TRBD1. The ends lost 0 bases at V and 5 bases at J; junction bases unmatched: 10. CDR3 length: 18 residues. Germline V gene data show CDR1 as SGHAT and CDR2 as FQNNGV. The CDR3 here is CASSLDRGQGLGDNEQFF. As DNA, the CDR3 is TGTGCCAGCAGCTTAGATCGGGGACAGGGGTTGGGCGACAATGAGCAGTTCTTC.

This clonotype was counted at least ten times. The CDR3 nucleotides read TGTGCCAGCAGTTTTCGGCAGATGGCTGAAGCTTTCTTT. Translated: CASSFRQMAEAFF. The gene calls are TRBV12-3 or TRBV12-4 and TRBJ1-1; no clear D gene. The CDR3 length is 13 residues. Trimming cost V 3 bases and J 6 bases, with 11 bases left between them.

This clonotype was found a few times. The CDR3 reads CASTNDSSPYEQYF. CDR3 nucleotides: TGTGCCAGCACCAACGACAGCTCCCCCTACGAGCAGTACTTC. The rearrangement joins TRBV13 to TRBJ2-7; D is perhaps TRBD1 (5 bases). Between the trimmed V and J ends, which lost 7 bases and 2 bases, there was a span of 15 bases. Germline V gene sequence: CDR1 PRHDT, CDR2 FYEKMQ (reference sequence). The CDR3 extends over 14 amino acids.

This clonotype has a count of ten or more. The J gene is TRBJ2-7, the V gene TRBV20-1; 7 bases fit TRBD1. The germline CDR1 and CDR2 sequences are DFQATT and SNEGSKA (reference sequence). Trimming took 5 bases from V and 6 from J; bases not matched to a gene: 7. The CDR3 loop spans 12 amino acids. The DNA of the CDR3 is TGCAGTGCTCGACAGGGATCGAGCGAGCAGTACTTC. Encoded protein: CSARQGSSEQYF.

Many counts were recorded for this clonotype. V is TRBV10-3 and J is TRBJ2-7; D remains ambiguous. Germline V gene lookup returns CDR1 ENHRY and CDR2 SYGVKD. This CDR3 comprises 14 residues. The V and J ends lost 5 bases and 2 bases respectively, with 13 bases between them. DNA for the CDR3: TGTGCCATCAGTCAAGACCGAGCGACCTACGAGCAGTACTTC. It yields the protein CAISQDRATYEQYF.

This rearrangement joins TRBV14 to TRBJ2-1, with 7 bases matching TRBD2. Germline lookup yields CDR1 SGHDN and CDR2 FVKESK. V was clipped by 4 bases and J by 4 bases; unmatched bases: 10. The length of the CDR3 is 16 residues. The CDR3: CASSRPLERGYNEQFF. The CDR3 nucleotides are TGTGCCAGCAGCCGCCCCCTGGAGCGGGGATACAATGAGCAGTTCTTC.

This clonotype showed up many times. The chain joins TRBV15 to TRBJ1-4, with D perhaps matching TRBD1 (6 bases). Per germline, CDR1 LNHNV and CDR2 YYDKDF (reference sequence). This CDR3 has 15 residues. V shed 0 bases and J shed 4 bases, with 9 bases lying between them. The CDR3 DNA sequence: TGTGCCACCAGCAGAGATCGGACAGTTAATGAAAAACTGTTTTTT. The encoded protein is CATSRDRTVNEKLFF.

The chain carries TRBV28 and TRBJ1-6; D possibly corresponds to TRBD1 (5 bases). The germline V and J ends were trimmed by 6 bases and 11 bases, with 11 bases remaining between them. Per germline, CDR1 MDHEN and CDR2 SYDVKM. This CDR3 has 12 residues. CDR3 region: CASRGGATPLHF. The CDR3 DNA reads TGTGCCAGCAGGGGGGGTGCAACACCCCTCCACTTT. The full variable domain, rest sourced from reference TRBV28 and TRBJ1-6, is DVKVTQSSRYLVKRTGEKVFLECVQDMDHENMFWYRQDPGLGLRLIYFSYDVKMKEKGDIPEGYSVSREKKERFSLILESASTNQTSMYLCASRGGATPLHFGNGTRLTVT.

This clonotype was picked up a small number of times. This chain connects TRBV20-1 to TRBJ2-1; no reliable D call. Trimming removed 0 bases at V and 2 bases at J, with 11 bases between. The CDR3 covers 15 residues. Germline CDR1 reads DFQATT; CDR2 reads SNEGSKA (reference sequence). The DNA of the CDR3 is TGCAGTGCTAGAGAGGTCGTAAGCCCCTACAATGAGCAGTTCTTC. This codes for CSAREVVSPYNEQFF.

At least ten counts were recorded for this clonotype. The chain has TRBV7-9 and TRBJ1-5; D uncertain. The CDR3 totals 12 residues. V lost 5 bases, J lost 5 bases, and 7 bases lay in between. Germline CDR1 is SEHNR and CDR2 is FQNEAQ (reference sequence). The CDR3, as DNA: TGTGCCAGCAGCGCGTACGATCAGCCCCAGCATTTT. Translated: CASSAYDQPQHF.